One and the same sample provided the 14 T cell receptor beta chains below, sequenced in a study of Tregs in tolerant kidney transplant recipients. The antigens these receptors bind are not known. The protocol was immunoSEQ multiplex PCR, while the TCRdb copy is restricted to in-frame clones and leaves out a portion. The sample has about 44,000 clones, 95% to 96% seen once. The sequenced sample was Tregs from blood cultured with allogeneic cells. These receptors were collected from a human donor in good health.

The V call is TRBV10-3, the J call TRBJ1-1, with D possibly being TRBD1 (5 bases). Germline CDR1 is ENHRY and CDR2 is SYGVKD. CDR3 size: 15 residues. Between the trimmed V and J ends, which lost 4 bases and 1 base, there was a span of 13 bases. In DNA form, the CDR3 reads TGTGCCATCAGTGTATTAGGGGCAGGGAACACTGAAGCTTTCTTT. It specifies CAISVLGAGNTEAFF.

For the CDR3, the DNA is TGTGCCAGCAGTGTTAGACCCTTTACAAAAGATGAAAAACTGTTTTTT. Its translation is CASSVRPFTKDEKLFF. V and J are TRBV6-1 and TRBJ1-4, with D unresolved. Germline V gives CDR1 MNHNS, CDR2 SASEGT. This CDR3 comprises 16 residues. V was clipped by 4 bases and J by 6 bases, with 18 bases between them.

The chain links TRBV5-4 to TRBJ1-4; D might be TRBD1 (6 bases). In germline, CDR1 is SGHNT, CDR2 YYREEE (reference sequence). The V end was cut by 3 bases, the J end by 4 bases, with 16 bases between. CDR3 length equals 16 residues. The CDR3 coding sequence is TGTGCCAGCAGCTCGAGGACAGCCCGGGGTAATGAAAAACTGTTTTTT. Residues: CASSSRTARGNEKLFF.

The chain employs TRBV2 and TRBJ2-7; D unresolved. CDR1 and CDR2 (germline): SNHLY, FYNNEI. The CDR3 runs 14 residues. Trimming left V 10 bases short and J 0 bases short, with 16 bases between. CDR3 nucleotide sequence: TGTGCCACCAGAAAGGCGTACGACTCCTACGAGCAGTACTTC. Encoded protein: CATRKAYDSYEQYF.

The chain joins TRBV11-2 to TRBJ2-7, with D tentatively TRBD1 or TRBD2 (5 bases each). With 3 bases removed from V and 2 bases from J, the gap between germline ends came to 14 bases. Germline V gene data show CDR1 as SGHAT and CDR2 as FQNNGV. The CDR3 has 15 residues. CDR3 sequence: CASSLSRGQTYEQYF. For the CDR3, the DNA is TGTGCCAGCAGCTTGAGTCGGGGCCAAACCTACGAGCAGTACTTC.

This chain joins TRBV29-1 and TRBJ2-7, with 7 bases identical to TRBD1. CDR1 is SQVTM, CDR2 ANQGSEA, per germline. After removal of 4 bases from V and 2 bases from J, the junction contained 5 bases not matched to a gene. The CDR3 spans 13 residues. For the CDR3, the DNA is TGCAGCGTTGGGCCAGGGGGTACCTACGAGCAGTACTTC. As protein: CSVGPGGTYEQYF.

The table lists this clone with a count of one. The V and J genes are TRBV11-2 and TRBJ2-3; a possible D gene is TRBD2 (6 bases). The CDR3 consists of 16 residues. The ends were cut back, 3 bases at V and 0 bases at J, with 13 bases in the middle. Germline assignment: CDR1 SGHAT and CDR2 FQNNGV. Written as DNA, the CDR3 is TGTGCCAGCAGCTTCGTGGGGGGACCTAGCACAGATACGCAGTATTTT. As protein: CASSFVGGPSTDTQYF.

This clone was seen only a few times. J is TRBJ1-2 and V is TRBV10-3, with a tentative D call TRBD1 (5 bases). The V end was cut by 2 bases, the J end by 7 bases, with 14 bases between. Germline V lookup: CDR1 ENHRY, CDR2 SYGVKD. This CDR3 comprises 14 residues. The CDR3 bases are TGTGCCATCAGTGAGACTGGGACGGCGATTGGCTACACCTTC. It specifies CAISETGTAIGYTF.

The V call is TRBV5-4, the J call TRBJ2-1, with unresolved D. This CDR3 has 17 amino acids. V was cut by 0 bases and J by 0 bases, with 13 bases left in between. CDR1 is SGHNT and CDR2 is YYREEE in the germline V gene (reference sequence). The DNA for the CDR3 is TGTGCCAGCAGCTTGGGGGCCTCGGGTCCCTCCTACAATGAGCAGTTCTTC. It is translated as CASSLGASGPSYNEQFF.

The chain recombines TRBV5-6 with TRBJ1-2; D might be TRBD1 (6 bases). Germline values: CDR1 SGHDT, CDR2 YYEEEE. The CDR3 loop spans 14 amino acids. V was trimmed by 2 bases and J by 4 bases, leaving 12 bases between them. The CDR3 nucleotides read TGTGCCAGCAGCTTCCGGGGGCGGCCCTATGGCTACACCTTC. Its translation is CASSFRGRPYGYTF. The full variable domain, in which reference TRBV5-6 and TRBJ1-2 provide the parts outside the CDR3, is DAGVTQSPTHLIKTRGQQVTLRCSPKSGHDTVSWYQQALGQGPQFIFQYYEEEERQRGNFPDRFSGHQFPNYSSELNVNALLLGDSALYLCASSFRGRPYGYTFGSGTRLTVV.

This chain links TRBV5-6 with TRBJ1-6, with TRBD1 as a possible D gene (6 bases). Germline assignment: CDR1 SGHDT and CDR2 YYEEEE. The CDR3 consists of 13 residues. Trimming left V 3 bases short and J 6 bases short, with 7 bases between. CDR3 sequence: CASSWTVNSPLHF. CDR3 coding DNA: TGTGCCAGCAGCTGGACAGTTAATTCACCCCTCCACTTT.

In its sample, this clone was seen once. This chain connects TRBV6-5 to TRBJ1-4; 7 bases agree with TRBD1. V gave up 6 bases and J gave up 7 bases; unmatched junction bases: 11. Germline CDR1 reads MNHEY; CDR2 reads SVGAGI. This CDR3 contains 15 residues. The CDR3 bases are TGTGCCAGCAGCCGGGACAGCCAAAGTCCTGAAAAACTGTTTTTT. Protein product: CASSRDSQSPEKLFF.

V usage is TRBV30 and J usage is TRBJ1-2, with D unclear. The CDR3 has 13 residues. V was cut by 8 bases and J by 8 bases, with 21 bases left in between. CDR1 GTSNPN and CDR2 SVGIG come from the germline V gene (reference sequence). The CDR3 spells CAPLGDARRGYTF. CDR3 DNA: TGTGCCCCCCTCGGCGACGCCAGGAGGGGCTACACCTTC.

V gene TRBV6-6 combines with J gene TRBJ2-3; 8 bases fit TRBD1. Germline values: CDR1 MNHNY, CDR2 SVGAGI (reference sequence). This CDR3 has 14 residues. V lost 6 bases and J lost 0; bases outside the gene matches: 2. DNA of the CDR3: TGTGCCAGCAGCAACAGGGGGAGCACAGATACGCAGTATTTT. Translating it yields CASSNRGSTDTQYF.